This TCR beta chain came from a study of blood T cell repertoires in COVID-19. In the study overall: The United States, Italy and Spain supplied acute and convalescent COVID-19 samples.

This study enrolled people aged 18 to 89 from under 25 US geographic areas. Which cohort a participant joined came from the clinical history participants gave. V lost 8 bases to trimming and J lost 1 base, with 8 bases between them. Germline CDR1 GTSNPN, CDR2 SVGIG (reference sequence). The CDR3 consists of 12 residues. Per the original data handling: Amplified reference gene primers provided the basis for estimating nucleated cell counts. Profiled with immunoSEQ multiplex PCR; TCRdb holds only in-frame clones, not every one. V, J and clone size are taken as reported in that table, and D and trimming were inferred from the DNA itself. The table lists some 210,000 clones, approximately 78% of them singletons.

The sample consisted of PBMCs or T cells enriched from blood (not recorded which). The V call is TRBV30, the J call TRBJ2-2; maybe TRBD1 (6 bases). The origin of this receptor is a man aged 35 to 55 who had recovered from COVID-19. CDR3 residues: CAKGQNTGELFF. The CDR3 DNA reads TGTGCCAAGGGACAGAACACCGGGGAGCTGTTTTTT.